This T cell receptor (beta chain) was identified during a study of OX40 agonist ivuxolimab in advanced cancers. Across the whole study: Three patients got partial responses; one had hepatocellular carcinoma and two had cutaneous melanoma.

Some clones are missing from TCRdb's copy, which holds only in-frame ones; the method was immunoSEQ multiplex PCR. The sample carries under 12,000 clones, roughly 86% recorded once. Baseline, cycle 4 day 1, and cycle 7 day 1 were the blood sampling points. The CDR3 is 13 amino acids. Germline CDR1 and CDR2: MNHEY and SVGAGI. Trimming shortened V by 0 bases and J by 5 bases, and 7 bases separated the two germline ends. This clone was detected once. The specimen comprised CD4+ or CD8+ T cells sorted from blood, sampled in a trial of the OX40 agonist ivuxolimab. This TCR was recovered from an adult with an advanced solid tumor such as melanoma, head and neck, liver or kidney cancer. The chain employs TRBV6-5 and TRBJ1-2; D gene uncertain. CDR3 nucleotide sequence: TGTGCCAGCAGTTACTCGACGGGGTATGGCTACACCTTC. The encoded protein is CASSYSTGYGYTF.